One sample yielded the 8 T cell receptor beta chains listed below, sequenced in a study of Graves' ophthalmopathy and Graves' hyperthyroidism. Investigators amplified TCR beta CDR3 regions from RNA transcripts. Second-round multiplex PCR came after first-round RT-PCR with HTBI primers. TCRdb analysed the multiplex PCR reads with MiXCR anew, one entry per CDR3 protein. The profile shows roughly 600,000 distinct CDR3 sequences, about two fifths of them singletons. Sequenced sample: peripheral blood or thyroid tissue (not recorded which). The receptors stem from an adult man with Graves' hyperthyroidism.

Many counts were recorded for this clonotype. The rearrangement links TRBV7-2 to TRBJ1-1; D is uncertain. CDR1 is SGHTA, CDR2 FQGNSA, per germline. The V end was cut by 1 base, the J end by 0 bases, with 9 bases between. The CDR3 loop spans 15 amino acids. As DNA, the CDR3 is TGTGCCAGCAGCTTAGTTTGGGCTGTGAACACTGAAGCTTTCTTT. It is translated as CASSLVWAVNTEAFF.

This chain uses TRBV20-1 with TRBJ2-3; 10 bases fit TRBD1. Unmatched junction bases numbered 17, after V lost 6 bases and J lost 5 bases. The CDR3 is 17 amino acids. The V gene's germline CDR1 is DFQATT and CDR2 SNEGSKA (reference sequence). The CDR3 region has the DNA TGCAGTGCGCCCAAGTACGACAGGGGGCTCATGCGAGATACGCAGTATTTT. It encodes CSAPKYDRGLMRDTQYF.

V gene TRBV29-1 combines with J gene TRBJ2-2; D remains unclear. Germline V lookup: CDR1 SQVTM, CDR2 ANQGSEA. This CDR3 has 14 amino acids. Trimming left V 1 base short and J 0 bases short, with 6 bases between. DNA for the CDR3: TGCAGCGTTGAAGGGGCATCGAACACCGGGGAGCTGTTTTTT. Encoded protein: CSVEGASNTGELFF.

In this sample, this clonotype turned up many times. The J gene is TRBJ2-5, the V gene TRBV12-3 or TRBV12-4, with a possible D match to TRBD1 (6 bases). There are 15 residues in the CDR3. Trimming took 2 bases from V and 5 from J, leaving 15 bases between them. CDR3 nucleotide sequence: TGTGCCAGCAGTTTACGGCAGGGGAAGGAGGAGACCCAGTACTTC. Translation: CASSLRQGKEETQYF.

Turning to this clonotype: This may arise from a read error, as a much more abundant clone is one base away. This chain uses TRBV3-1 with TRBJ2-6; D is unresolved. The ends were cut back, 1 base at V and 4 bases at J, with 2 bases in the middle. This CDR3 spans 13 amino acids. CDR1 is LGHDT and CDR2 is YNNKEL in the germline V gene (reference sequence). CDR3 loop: CASSQGGANVLTF. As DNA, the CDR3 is TGTGCCAGCAGCCAAGGGGGGGCCAACGTCCTGACTTTC. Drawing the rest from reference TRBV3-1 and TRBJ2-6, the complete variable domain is DTAVSQTPKYLVTQMGNDKSIKCEQNLGHDTMYWYKQDSKKFLKIMFSYNNKELIINETVPNRFSPKSPDKAHLNLHINSLELGDSAVYFCASSQGGANVLTFGAGSRLTVL.

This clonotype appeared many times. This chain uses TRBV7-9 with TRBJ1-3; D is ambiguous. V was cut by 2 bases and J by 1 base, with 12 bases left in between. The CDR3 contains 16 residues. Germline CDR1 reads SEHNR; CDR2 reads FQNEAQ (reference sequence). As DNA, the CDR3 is TGTGCCAGCAGCTTATACTCCCTATCGTCTGGAAACACCATATATTTT. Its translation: CASSLYSLSSGNTIYF. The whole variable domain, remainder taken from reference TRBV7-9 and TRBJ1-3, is DTGVSQNPRHKITKRGQNVTFRCDPISEHNRLYWYRQTLGQGPEFLTYFQNEAQLEKSRLLSDRFSAERPKGSFSTLEIQRTEQGDSAMYLCASSLYSLSSGNTIYFGEGSWLTVV.

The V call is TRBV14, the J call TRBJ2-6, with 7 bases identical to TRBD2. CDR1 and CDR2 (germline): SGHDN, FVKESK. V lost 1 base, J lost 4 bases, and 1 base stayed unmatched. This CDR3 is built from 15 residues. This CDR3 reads CASSQVTSGANVLTF. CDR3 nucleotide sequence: TGTGCCAGCAGCCAAGTGACTAGCGGGGCCAACGTCCTGACTTTC.

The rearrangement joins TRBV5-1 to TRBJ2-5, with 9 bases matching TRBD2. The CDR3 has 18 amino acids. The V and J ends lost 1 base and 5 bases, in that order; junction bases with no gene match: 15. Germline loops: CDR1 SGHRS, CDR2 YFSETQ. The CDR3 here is CASSLHQAGAGGYETQYF. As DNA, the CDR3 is TGCGCCAGCAGCTTGCACCAAGCGGGAGCGGGGGGTTATGAGACCCAGTACTTC.